These T cell receptor beta chains were read from a single sample in a study of cytomegalovirus exposure and HLA in healthy donors. Clones were sequenced by immunoSEQ multiplex PCR, and TCRdb holds only the in-frame ones, with some missing. The data contain about 130,000 clones, 70% to 85% of them singletons. The sample comprised PBMCs. Every receptor here comes from a man in his forties or fifties in good health and CMV-seropositive. Both conserved end residues are part of each CDR3. D genes are given only for firm matches. Only part of the rows carry a size: once, few, many, or a class if the clone is expanded.

size	V	D	J	CDR3	DNA
NA	TRBV5-4	NA	TRBJ1-1	CASSFSTGNTEAFF	TGTGCCAGCAGCTTCTCAACGGGGAACACTGAAGCTTTCTTT
NA	TRBV5-4	TRBD1	TRBJ2-1	CASSFGQGATLPYNEQFF	TGTGCCAGCAGCTTCGGACAGGGGGCAACCTTACCTTACAATGAGCAGTTCTTC
NA	TRBV4-1	TRBD1	TRBJ2-5	CASSDSTGEETQYF	TGCGCCAGCAGCGATTCGACAGGGGAAGAGACCCAGTACTTC
NA	TRBV18	TRBD1	TRBJ2-7	CASSTLTTGRYEQYF	TGTGCCAGCTCAACACTTACGACAGGGCGTTACGAGCAGTACTTC
NA	TRBV29-1	NA	TRBJ2-1	CSVGASGTVSYNEQFF	TGCAGCGTTGGCGCCAGCGGAACCGTCTCCTACAATGAGCAGTTCTTC
once	TRBV30	TRBD1	TRBJ1-4	CAWSTRTGTNEKLFF	TGTGCCTGGAGTACCCGGACAGGTACGAATGAAAAACTGTTTTTT
NA	TRBV27	NA	TRBJ2-7	CASRSSAPSYEQYF	TGTGCCAGCAGAAGTAGCGCACCCTCCTACGAGCAGTACTTC
once	TRBV7-6	TRBD2	TRBJ2-1	CASSSTSGGLGSNEQFF	TGTGCCAGCAGCTCGACTAGCGGGGGCCTCGGTAGCAATGAGCAGTTCTTC
NA	TRBV11-2	NA	TRBJ2-5	CASSLGGGGAQETQYF	TGTGCCAGCAGCCTAGGGGGTGGGGGGGCACAAGAGACCCAGTACTTC
NA	TRBV5-4	NA	TRBJ2-7	CASSPGGGSSYEQYF	TGTGCCAGCAGCCCCGGCGGAGGCAGCTCCTACGAGCAGTACTTC
few	TRBV30	TRBD1	TRBJ1-2	CACGTGENGSDGYTF	TGTGCCTGTGGGACAGGGGAAAATGGAAGCGATGGCTACACCTTC
NA	TRBV28	TRBD2	TRBJ2-7	CASGGSLAYEQYF	TGTGCCAGCGGCGGGAGCCTTGCCTACGAGCAGTACTTC
NA	TRBV5-1	NA	TRBJ1-1	CASSLDGHRGTEAFF	TGCGCCAGCAGCTTGGACGGTCATCGGGGCACTGAAGCTTTCTTT
NA	TRBV6-6	NA	TRBJ1-3	CASSYGGHSGNTIYF	TGTGCCAGCAGTTACGGGGGACACTCTGGAAACACCATATATTTT
NA	TRBV10-3	TRBD1	TRBJ1-2	CAISDPGQGGGYTF	TGTGCCATCAGTGATCCGGGACAGGGGGGTGGCTACACCTTC
NA	TRBV10-2	TRBD1	TRBJ2-5	CASSENTGGQETQYF	TGCGCCAGCAGTGAGAATACAGGGGGCCAAGAGACCCAGTACTTC
NA	TRBV30	TRBD1	TRBJ2-7	CAWSWGSGTGVAYEQYF	TGTGCCTGGTCTTGGGGCTCCGGAACAGGGGTCGCCTACGAGCAGTACTTC
few	TRBV19	NA	TRBJ1-2	CASTMEGRRDYGYTF	TGTGCCAGTACCATGGAGGGACGTCGGGACTATGGCTACACCTTC
few	TRBV6-1	NA	TRBJ1-6	CASRLPGQRNSPLHF	TGTGCCAGCAGACTCCCTGGACAGAGAAATTCACCCCTCCACTTT
NA	TRBV28	TRBD1	TRBJ2-1	CASSLGQGGGKFF	TGTGCCAGCAGTCTCGGACAGGGTGGGGGAAAGTTCTTC
few	TRBV27	NA	TRBJ2-5	CASSLWGADRVETQYF	TGTGCCAGCAGTTTATGGGGGGCAGACAGGGTGGAGACCCAGTACTTC
NA	TRBV2	TRBD2	TRBJ2-7	CASTEGLGGYEQYF	TGTGCCAGCACGGAAGGACTAGGTGGCTACGAGCAGTACTTC
NA	TRBV7-8	NA	TRBJ1-4	CASSLVGGGANEKLFF	TGTGCCAGCAGCTTAGTGGGGGGAGGGGCTAATGAAAAACTGTTTTTT
NA	TRBV10-3	NA	TRBJ2-5	CAIMEDRAKETQYF	TGTGCCATCATGGAAGACAGAGCAAAAGAGACCCAGTACTTC
NA	TRBV25-1	NA	TRBJ2-7	CASSESWTRGTYEQYF	TGTGCCAGCAGTGAAAGCTGGACCCGGGGAACCTACGAGCAGTACTTC
NA	TRBV18	TRBD1	TRBJ1-6	CASSPLDRVNSPLHF	TGTGCCAGCTCACCACTCGACAGGGTCAATTCACCCCTCCACTTT
NA	TRBV29-1	NA	TRBJ2-4	CSVESSGSTTSLAKNIQYF	TGCAGCGTTGAATCGAGCGGGTCAACCACTAGTCTAGCCAAAAACATTCAGTACTTC
NA	TRBV5-1	TRBD1	TRBJ2-6	CASSFRQGAAGANVLTF	TGCGCCAGCAGCTTCAGACAGGGGGCCGCTGGGGCCAACGTCCTGACTTTC
NA	TRBV5-5	TRBD1	TRBJ2-3	CASNWVGQGADTQYF	TGTGCCAGCAACTGGGTAGGGCAGGGGGCAGATACGCAGTATTTT
NA	TRBV5-5	TRBD2	TRBJ2-2	CASSLGLNFRPNTGELFF	TGTGCCAGCAGCCTGGGACTAAACTTTCGCCCGAACACCGGGGAGCTGTTTTTT
once	TRBV5-1	TRBD2	TRBJ2-7	CASSLTSGSTSEQYF	TGCGCCAGCAGCTTGACTAGCGGGAGTACCAGCGAGCAGTACTTC
NA	TRBV7-8	NA	TRBJ2-7	CASSLGRGKSYEQYF	TGTGCCAGCAGCTTAGGTCGAGGTAAATCCTACGAGCAGTACTTC
NA	TRBV11-2	NA	TRBJ1-2	CASTGVAGGGYTF	TGTGCCAGCACCGGGGTGGCAGGAGGCGGCTACACCTTC
NA	TRBV11-3	NA	TRBJ2-2	CASSLDLTGELFF	TGTGCCAGCAGCTTAGATCTGACCGGGGAGCTGTTTTTT
NA	TRBV7-9	TRBD1	TRBJ2-3	CASSPGTGVASTDTQYF	TGTGCCAGCAGCCCAGGAACAGGGGTTGCTAGCACAGATACGCAGTATTTT
NA	TRBV7-2	TRBD1	TRBJ2-5	CASSLSTGGRETQYF	TGTGCCAGCAGCCTGTCGACAGGGGGTCGGGAGACCCAGTACTTC
NA	TRBV7-2	NA	TRBJ1-5	CASSPGREQPQHF	TGTGCCAGCAGCCCCGGTCGGGAACAGCCCCAGCATTTT
few	TRBV9	TRBD2	TRBJ2-1	CASSAGLADYNEQFF	TGTGCCAGCAGCGCGGGACTAGCGGATTACAATGAGCAGTTCTTC
NA	TRBV28	NA	TRBJ2-7	CASSFSRVNEQYF	TGTGCCAGCAGTTTTTCGAGGGTAAACGAGCAGTACTTC
NA	TRBV27	TRBD1	TRBJ1-5	CASSFLGTGEGGNQPQHF	TGTGCCAGCAGTTTCCTCGGGACAGGGGAAGGAGGCAATCAGCCCCAGCATTTT
NA	TRBV6-6	NA	TRBJ2-1	CASSRAQDEQFF	TGTGCCAGCTCCAGGGCCCAAGATGAGCAGTTCTTC
NA	TRBV6-1	TRBD1	TRBJ2-7	CASSGDRVEQYF	TGTGCCAGCAGTGGAGACAGGGTCGAGCAGTACTTC
NA	TRBV4-1	TRBD1	TRBJ2-2	CASSLGQGDTGELFF	TGCGCCAGCAGCCTGGGACAGGGTGACACCGGGGAGCTGTTTTTT
NA	TRBV6-5	NA	TRBJ2-5	CASSYSRGIGETQYF	TGTGCCAGCAGTTACTCGCGAGGGATCGGAGAGACCCAGTACTTC
NA	TRBV7-8	TRBD1	TRBJ2-7	CASSLRDRAIRQYF	TGTGCCAGCAGCTTAAGGGACAGGGCGATAAGGCAGTACTTC
NA	TRBV30	NA	TRBJ1-5	CAWSQGYSNQPQHF	TGTGCCTGGAGCCAGGGGTATAGCAATCAGCCCCAGCATTTT
NA	TRBV6-7	TRBD1	TRBJ2-7	CASSYSKKDRGLLEQYF	TGTGCCAGCAGTTACTCGAAGAAGGACAGGGGGCTACTCGAGCAGTACTTC
NA	TRBV30	NA	TRBJ1-2	CAWKTVSYTF	TGTGCCTGGAAAACAGTTTCCTACACCTTC
few	TRBV6-5	NA	TRBJ1-4	CASRRGTSNEKLFF	TGTGCCAGCAGAAGGGGGACGTCCAATGAAAAACTGTTTTTT
NA	TRBV4-1	TRBD2	TRBJ2-3	CASSTRTSERTDTQYF	TGCGCCAGCAGCACTCGGACTAGCGAACGCACAGATACGCAGTATTTT
NA	TRBV19	TRBD1	TRBJ1-5	CASSIRQQGRNGNQPQHF	TGTGCCAGTAGTATTAGGCAACAGGGGAGAAATGGAAATCAGCCCCAGCATTTT
NA	TRBV5-1	NA	TRBJ2-7	CASSLVGVVYEQYF	TGCGCCAGCAGCTTGGTAGGGGTTGTCTACGAGCAGTACTTC
once	TRBV13	NA	TRBJ1-2	CASSLRDGYTF	TGTGCCAGCAGCTTACGGGATGGCTACACCTTC
NA	TRBV20-1	NA	TRBJ2-1	CSAFRDFQFF	TGCAGTGCTTTCCGGGACTTCCAGTTCTTC
NA	TRBV9	TRBD2	TRBJ2-7	CASSPPSGRSNEQYF	TGTGCCAGCAGCCCCCCTAGCGGGAGGAGCAACGAGCAGTACTTC
NA	TRBV28	TRBD1	TRBJ2-1	CASSLKGTGYNEQFF	TGTGCCAGCAGTTTAAAAGGGACAGGGTACAATGAGCAGTTCTTC
NA	TRBV5-1	NA	TRBJ1-1	CASSLGQRNTEAFF	TGCGCCAGCAGCTTGGGACAGCGGAACACTGAAGCTTTCTTT